These 27 T cell receptor beta chains share one sample of origin, sequenced in a study of T-cell reconstitution after alpha-beta-depleted transplantation in children (dated by TCRdb to the mid-2010s). Receptors were amplified or captured by PCR. TCRdb names Illumina HiSeq 2500 as the instrument used. To normalize quantification of the TCRbeta repertoire, the TCR libraries were built with molecular barcoding that relied on unique molecular identifiers. TCRdb reworked the public reads: Q25 trimming with fastp, MiXCR clone assembly, productive beta chains retained. Under each unique CDR3 protein, matching rows form one entry showing the most common genes and DNA. For this sample the table gives 60,000 or so distinct CDR3 sequences, of which about 40% were detected only once. 98% of the sample belongs to the ten largest clones. Explained via the paper, the treatment or condition label denotes: allogeneic hematopoietic cell transplantation with graft depleted of TCRalphabeta T cells and CD19 B cells.

This material consisted of PBMCs, mostly from graft donor cells, taken 360 days after TCRalphabeta/CD19-depleted stem cell transplant. These receptors all come from a male patient younger than 18 who had a stem cell transplant for acute lymphoblastic leukemia, so the T cells may come from the graft donor.

The chain combines TRBV9 with TRBJ2-3, with TRBD2 as a possible D gene (5 bases). Germline V gene data show CDR1 as SGDLS and CDR2 as YYNGEE. CDR3 length: 14 amino acids. The V end lost 0 bases, the J end lost 3 bases, and 8 bases lay between the germline ends. This chain's CDR3 is CASSVVGGTDTQYF. The DNA of the CDR3 is TGTGCCAGCAGCGTAGTGGGCGGGACAGATACGCAGTATTTT.

This clonotype was seen a few times. The J gene is TRBJ2-4, the V gene TRBV12-3 or TRBV12-4, with 7 bases matching TRBD1. J gave up 2 bases and V 4 bases, and 11 bases lay outside the gene matches. The CDR3 has 17 amino acids. The CDR3 nucleotides are TGTGCCAGCAGTTCCCCCGACAGGGTTCTGACCAAAAACATTCAGTACTTC. It specifies CASSSPDRVLTKNIQYF.

V gene TRBV29-1 combines with J gene TRBJ1-2; 8 positions match TRBD1. V was pared by 4 bases and J by 3 bases, with 4 bases of the junction left unmatched. The CDR3 extends over 13 amino acids. The germline CDR1 and CDR2 sequences are SQVTM and ANQGSEA. CDR3 DNA sequence: TGCAGCGTTGCCAGGGGGCGAGACTATGGCTACACCTTC. Translating gives CSVARGRDYGYTF.

This clonotype was detected only a few times. The gene calls are TRBV6-5 and TRBJ2-5; 11 nucleotides agree with TRBD1. This CDR3 contains 14 residues. The V segment lost 2 bases and the J segment 6 bases; nucleotides outside the gene matches: 2. Germline V gene data show CDR1 as MNHEY and CDR2 as SVGAGI. CDR3: CASSYGTGGQTQYF. The CDR3 bases are TGTGCCAGCAGTTACGGGACAGGGGGTCAGACCCAGTACTTC.

The chain joins TRBV18 to TRBJ1-1; D not resolved. In germline, CDR1 is KGHSH, CDR2 LQKENI. The CDR3 totals 12 residues. Trimming stripped 3 bases from V and 2 bases from J, with 4 bases between. As DNA, the CDR3 is TGTGCCAGCTCACCGGCAAACACTGAAGCTTTCTTT. This codes for CASSPANTEAFF.

This chain connects TRBV5-1 to TRBJ2-5, with 9 bases identical to TRBD1. Trimming took 0 bases from V and 5 from J; bases not matched to a gene: 5. Looked up from germline, CDR1 is SGHRS and CDR2 is YFSETQ. CDR3 length equals 15 residues. CDR3 nucleotides: TGCGCCAGCAGCTTGGACAGGGGGCTAAGGGAGACCCAGTACTTC. Amino acid sequence: CASSLDRGLRETQYF.

V is TRBV29-1 and J is TRBJ2-7; D ambiguous. Trimming took 7 bases from V and 4 from J, leaving 20 bases between them. This CDR3 has 14 residues. Per the germline V gene, CDR1 is SQVTM and CDR2 is ANQGSEA. The CDR3 DNA follows: TGCAGCGCCTCAGAGGCTATAGGGTCGTACGAGCAGTACTTC. Amino acid sequence: CSASEAIGSYEQYF.

This clonotype has more than one count but fewer than ten. The chain employs TRBV5-1 and TRBJ2-1; 7 nucleotides align to TRBD1. The CDR3 spans 17 residues. Germline CDR1 and CDR2: SGHRS and YFSETQ. With 4 bases clipped from V and 0 bases from J, the junction kept 10 bases outside the gene matches. The CDR3 DNA reads as TGCGCCAGCAGCCCAAGACAGGGCTCCAGCTCCTACAATGAGCAGTTCTTC. This gives the protein CASSPRQGSSSYNEQFF. Variable domain in full (rest from reference TRBV5-1 and TRBJ2-1): KAGVTQTPRYLIKTRGQQVTLSCSPISGHRSVSWYQQTPGQGLQFLFEYFSETQRNKGNFPGRFSGRQFSNSRSEMNVSTLELGDSALYLCASSPRQGSSSYNEQFFGPGTRLTVL.

This chain joins TRBV19 and TRBJ2-7, with D uncertain. The germline V and J ends were trimmed by 4 bases and 2 bases, with 6 bases remaining between them. The CDR3 is made up of 12 amino acids. Looked up from germline, CDR1 is LNHDA and CDR2 is SQIVND (reference sequence). CDR3 sequence: CASSRLAYEQYF. The CDR3 DNA reads TGTGCCAGTAGTAGGCTAGCCTACGAGCAGTACTTC.

The chain couples TRBV14 to TRBJ2-7, with D hard to call. CDR1 and CDR2 from the germline V gene are SGHDN and FVKESK. CDR3 length: 14 amino acids. Trimming left V 0 bases short and J 2 bases short, with 8 bases between. CDR3: CASSQELNAYEQYF. The CDR3 DNA is TGTGCCAGCAGCCAAGAATTGAACGCCTACGAGCAGTACTTC. The variable domain in full, completed from reference TRBV14 and TRBJ2-7, reads EAGVTQFPSHSVIEKGQTVTLRCDPISGHDNLYWYRRVMGKEIKFLLHFVKESKQDESGMPNNRFLAERTGGTYSTLKVQPAELEDSGVYFCASSQELNAYEQYFGPGTRLTVT.

This clonotype was observed at least ten times. This chain joins TRBV7-6 and TRBJ2-5, with no clear D. The V gene lost 4 bases and the J gene lost 0 bases, with 0 bases spanning the gap. The CDR3 spans 11 residues. Germline CDR1 and CDR2: SGHVS and FNYEAQ. Here the CDR3 reads CASSYQETQYF. The CDR3 coding sequence is TGTGCCAGCAGCTACCAAGAGACCCAGTACTTC. Looking up the rest from reference TRBV7-6 and TRBJ2-5 gives the full variable domain: GAGVSQSPRYKVTKRGQDVALRCDPISGHVSLYWYRQALGQGPEFLTYFNYEAQQDKSGLPNDRFSAERPEGSISTLTIQRTEQRDSAMYRCASSYQETQYFGPGTRLLVL.

The V call is TRBV5-1, the J call TRBJ2-1; TRBD2 is a possible D gene (5 bases). The germline CDR1 and CDR2 sequences are SGHRS and YFSETQ. This CDR3 contains 14 residues. Between the trimmed V and J ends, which lost 2 bases and 4 bases, there was a span of 10 bases. In DNA form, the CDR3 reads TGCGCCAGCAGCTTAGGCCGGGGATACAATGAGCAGTTCTTC. Translation gives CASSLGRGYNEQFF.

The sample holds many counts of this clonotype. The chain links TRBV7-9 to TRBJ2-7; D gene ambiguous. V dropped 4 bases and J dropped 3 bases, with 10 bases sitting between them. CDR1 SEHNR and CDR2 FQNEAQ come from the germline V gene (reference sequence). The CDR3 runs to 13 residues. The CDR3 is CASSSPEHYEQYF. In nucleotides, the CDR3 is TGTGCCAGCAGCTCCCCAGAACACTACGAGCAGTACTTC.

In its sample, this clonotype was seen once. The rearrangement uses TRBV7-2 and TRBJ2-3; unclear D gene. V was pared by 6 bases and J by 0 bases, with 7 bases between. CDR1 is SGHTA and CDR2 is FQGNSA in the germline V gene. This CDR3 is 13 amino acids long. The CDR3 nucleotides are TGTGCCAGCAGTCCCTCCAGCACAGATACGCAGTATTTT. This encodes CASSPSSTDTQYF.

Written as DNA, the CDR3 is TGCGCCAGCAGCCCGGACAGGAGAGGGTACTACTACAATGAGCAGTTCTTC. Its protein product is CASSPDRRGYYYNEQFF. This chain connects TRBV4-3 to TRBJ2-1; 7 bases map to TRBD1. CDR3 length: 17 amino acids. Germline V CDR1 and CDR2: LGHNA, YSLEER. With V trimmed by 4 bases and J by 3 bases, 12 bases remained unmatched.

CDR3 coding DNA: TGCAGCGTTGGAAGCGGGACAGGGCCCCTCGGGGAGCAGTTCTTC. Residues: CSVGSGTGPLGEQFF. The chain couples TRBV29-1 to TRBJ2-1, with 9 bases matching TRBD1. The length of the CDR3 is 15 residues. Looked up from germline, CDR1 is SQVTM and CDR2 is ANQGSEA. With 4 bases clipped from V and 10 bases from J, the junction kept 14 bases outside the gene matches.

CDR3 coding DNA: TGTGCCAGCAGTTTAGCCCGGGGCGGGTTAGGGACGACTGAAGCTTTCTTT. This encodes CASSLARGGLGTTEAFF. The V and J genes are TRBV12-3 or TRBV12-4 and TRBJ1-1, with D perhaps matching TRBD1 (5 bases). V shed 0 bases and J shed 5 bases, with 19 bases lying between them. This CDR3 has 17 amino acids.

This clonotype was detected a few times. This rearrangement joins TRBV9 to TRBJ2-6; no reliable D call. CDR1 and CDR2 from the germline V gene are SGDLS and YYNGEE. The V and J ends lost 7 bases and 2 bases respectively, with 19 bases between them. There are 17 residues in the CDR3. The CDR3 loop is CASRLNSRKAGANVLTF. The DNA of the CDR3 is TGTGCCAGCCGCTTGAACAGCCGCAAAGCTGGGGCCAACGTCCTGACTTTC.

The CDR3 DNA follows: TGTGCCAGCAGTTTGCGGGGGAGTAGGGGCTACACCTTC. Its protein is CASSLRGSRGYTF. This chain connects TRBV28 to TRBJ1-2, with a weak D call TRBD1 (5 bases). V was cut by 3 bases and J by 8 bases, with 13 bases left in between. Germline CDR1 and CDR2: MDHEN and SYDVKM. The CDR3 runs to 13 residues.

The V and J genes are TRBV7-8 and TRBJ2-2; 9 bases are a match to TRBD2. The CDR3 runs 16 residues. Germline CDR1 and CDR2: SGHVS and FQNEAQ. V dropped 1 base and J dropped 5; count of bases not matched to a gene: 5. The CDR3 nucleotides read TGTGCCAGCAGCTTAGAAGCTAGCGGGATTACCGGGGAGCTGTTTTTT. This codes for CASSLEASGITGELFF. Full variable domain (rest looked up from reference TRBV7-8 and TRBJ2-2): GAGVSQSPRYKVAKRGQDVALRCDPISGHVSLFWYQQALGQGPEFLTYFQNEAQLDKSGLPSDRFFAERPEGSVSTLKIQRTQQEDSAVYLCASSLEASGITGELFFGEGSRLTVL.

The V call is TRBV20-1, the J call TRBJ2-3, with D unclear. V shed 0 bases and J shed 4 bases, with 11 bases lying between them. The germline gives CDR1 DFQATT, CDR2 SNEGSKA (reference sequence). This CDR3 contains 14 residues. In DNA form, the CDR3 reads TGCAGTGCTAGAGATACCGCGACCGCAGATACGCAGTATTTT. Translated, it gives CSARDTATADTQYF.

This chain connects TRBV12-3 or TRBV12-4 to TRBJ1-2; unclear D gene. Trimming took off 5 bases at V and 4 bases at J, with 17 bases between the two ends. The CDR3 is 15 amino acids. CDR3 bases: TGTGCCAGCAGTCTCAGTAGTGCTCCGGTCTATGGCTACACCTTC. It translates to CASSLSSAPVYGYTF.

This clonotype was observed a handful of times. This chain uses TRBV12-3 or TRBV12-4 with TRBJ1-2; a possible D gene is TRBD1 (6 bases). The length of the CDR3 is 14 residues. Trimming cost V 4 bases and J 1 base, with 10 bases left between them. CDR3: CASSSSGDNYGYTF. Written as DNA, the CDR3 is TGTGCCAGCAGTTCCTCAGGGGATAACTATGGCTACACCTTC.

V gene TRBV18 combines with J gene TRBJ2-3; no reliable D call. This CDR3 is built from 15 residues. In germline, CDR1 is KGHSH, CDR2 LQKENI. Deletions cut 0 bases from V and 1 base from J, with 8 bases between. The CDR3 nucleotides read TGTGCCAGCTCACCACCCACCGCGCGCACAGATACGCAGTATTTT. Translating it yields CASSPPTARTDTQYF.

This chain links TRBV19 with TRBJ2-1; 7 bases fit TRBD2. The CDR3 has 13 amino acids. Germline V lookup: CDR1 LNHDA, CDR2 SQIVND (reference sequence). V was clipped by 9 bases and J by 4 bases; unmatched bases: 6. DNA of the CDR3: TGTGCCAGCCGGGGGGAGGGATACAATGAGCAGTTCTTC. The encoded protein is CASRGEGYNEQFF.

The rearrangement links TRBV11-2 to TRBJ1-2; D may be TRBD1 (5 bases). V lost 5 bases and J lost 2, with 12 bases in between. Germline V gives CDR1 SGHAT, CDR2 FQNNGV. The CDR3 length is 14 residues. This CDR3 is CASSPSGGNYGYTF. CDR3 coding DNA: TGTGCCAGCAGCCCATCGGGGGGGAACTATGGCTACACCTTC.

A single count supports this clonotype. This chain uses TRBV20-1 with TRBJ2-7, with 9 bases lining up with TRBD1. Unmatched junction bases numbered 6, after V lost 6 bases and J lost 0 bases. Germline CDR1 DFQATT, CDR2 SNEGSKA (reference sequence). The CDR3 consists of 14 residues. The CDR3 sequence: CSAAQGQGSYEQYF. Written as DNA, the CDR3 is TGCAGTGCCGCCCAGGGACAGGGCTCCTACGAGCAGTACTTC.